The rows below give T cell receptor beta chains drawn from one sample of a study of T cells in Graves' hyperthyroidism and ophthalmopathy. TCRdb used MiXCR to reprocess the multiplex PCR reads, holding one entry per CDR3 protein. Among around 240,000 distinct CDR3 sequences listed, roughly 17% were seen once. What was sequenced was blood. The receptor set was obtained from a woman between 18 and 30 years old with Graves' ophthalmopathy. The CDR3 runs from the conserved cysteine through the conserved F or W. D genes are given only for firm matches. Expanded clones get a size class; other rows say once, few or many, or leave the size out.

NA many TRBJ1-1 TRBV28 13 TGTGCCAGCAGTTTAGGGGTGAACACTGAAGCTTTCTTT CASSLGVNTEAFF
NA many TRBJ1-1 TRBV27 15 TGTGCCAGCAGTTTATCCAGGGGAATGAACACTGAAGCTTTCTTT CASSLSRGMNTEAFF
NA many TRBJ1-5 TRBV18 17 TGTGCCAGCTCACCAGTCCCACAGGGAGGGCCCAATCAGCCCCAGCATTTT CASSPVPQGGPNQPQHF
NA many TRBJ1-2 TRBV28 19 TGTGCCAGCACAGGGCCCGTCCCTCTTTCCTCCCAGGCAGGACGACGTGTCGCCTTC CASTGPVPLSSQAGRRVAF
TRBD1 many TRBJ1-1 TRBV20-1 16 TGCAGTGCTAGAGGGGACAGGGGCTCCTTGAGGGGTGAAGCTTTCTTT CSARGDRGSLRGEAFF
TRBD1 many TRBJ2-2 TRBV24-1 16 TGTGCCACCAGTGATCCCGGACAGGGAGACACCGGGGAGCTGTTTTTT CATSDPGQGDTGELFF
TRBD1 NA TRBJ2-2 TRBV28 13 TGTGCCAGCCTCCGTAAGGGGGCGGGGGAGCTGTTTTTT CASLRKGAGELFF
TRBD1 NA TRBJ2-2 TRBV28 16 TGTGCCAGCAGTTTATCGGGACAGGGCACAACCGGGGAGCTGTTTTTT CASSLSGQGTTGELFF
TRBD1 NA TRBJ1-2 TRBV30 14 TGTGCCTGGACCCAATCCGGGACAGGGGGCGGCTACACCTTC CAWTQSGTGGGYTF
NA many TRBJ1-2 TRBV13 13 TGTGCCAGCAGCTTAGAACAGGGTTACGGCTACACCTTC CASSLEQGYGYTF
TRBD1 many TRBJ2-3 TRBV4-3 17 TGCGCCAGCAGCCAAGCATGGGACAGTCGGGGCACAGATACGCAGTATTTT CASSQAWDSRGTDTQYF
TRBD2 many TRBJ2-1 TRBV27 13 TGTGCCAGCGGGACTAGCGGTTACAATGAGCAGTTCTTC CASGTSGYNEQFF
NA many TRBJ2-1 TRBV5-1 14 TGCGCCAGCAGCGGCTTTCAGAACTACAATGAGCAGTTCTTC CASSGFQNYNEQFF
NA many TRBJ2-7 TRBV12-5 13 TGTGCTAGTGGTCGGGACACCTCCTACGAGCAGTACTTC CASGRDTSYEQYF
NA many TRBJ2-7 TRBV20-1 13 TGCAGTGCACCAAGGGGAAGTTCCTACGAGCAGTACTTC CSAPRGSSYEQYF
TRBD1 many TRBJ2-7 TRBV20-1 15 TGCAGTGCTAGAGGGTATCAGGACAGGCCCGACGAGCAGTACTTC CSARGYQDRPDEQYF
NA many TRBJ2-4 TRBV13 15 TGTGCCAGCAGCCTTAAGGGCAGGAGGGAGCACATTCAGTACTTC CASSLKGRREHIQYF
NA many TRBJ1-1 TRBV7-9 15 TGTGCCAGCAGCGTCCCGGGACACGTAAACACTGAAGCTTTCTTT CASSVPGHVNTEAFF
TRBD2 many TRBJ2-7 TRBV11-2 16 TGTGCCAGCAGCTTTGCGGGGGGAACCTCTGACTACGAGCAGTACTTC CASSFAGGTSDYEQYF
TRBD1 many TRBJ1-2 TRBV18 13 TGTGCCAGCTCGCCAGGAGGGGGCGATGGCTACACCTTC CASSPGGGDGYTF
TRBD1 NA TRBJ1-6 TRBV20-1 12 TGCAGTGCTGAGGGACAGGGGGCACCCCTCCACTTT CSAEGQGAPLHF
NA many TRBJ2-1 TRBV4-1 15 TGCGCCAGCAGCCCCACGACCTCGGGATACAATGAGCAGTTCTTC CASSPTTSGYNEQFF
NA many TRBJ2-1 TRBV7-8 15 TGTGCCAGCAGCTTACCTGGACGGACTTACAATGAGCAGTTCTTC CASSLPGRTYNEQFF
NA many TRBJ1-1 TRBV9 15 TGTGCCAGCAGCGTAGATGCGGTAGGGAACACTGAAGCTTTCTTT CASSVDAVGNTEAFF
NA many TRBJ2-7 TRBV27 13 TGTGCCAGCGGGCAGGGAGAGTCCTACGAGCAGTACTTC CASGQGESYEQYF
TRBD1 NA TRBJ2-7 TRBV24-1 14 TGTGCCACCAGTGACGGGACAGTCAACTACGAGCAGTACTTC CATSDGTVNYEQYF
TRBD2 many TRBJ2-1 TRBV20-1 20 TGCAGTGCTAATTCGATGACCGGGACTAGCGGGAGGTTACCCTACAATGAGCAGTTCTTC CSANSMTGTSGRLPYNEQFF
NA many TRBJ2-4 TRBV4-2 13 TGTGCCAGCAGCCCCATGCTCAGCGACATTCAGTACTTC CASSPMLSDIQYF
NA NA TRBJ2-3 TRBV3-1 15 TGTGCCAGCAGCCAAGCGACAGTAAGCACAGATACGCAGTATTTT CASSQATVSTDTQYF
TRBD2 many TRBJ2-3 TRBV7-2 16 TGTGCCAGCAGCCCGCGTAGCGGGAGTAGGGGAGATACGCAGTATTTT CASSPRSGSRGDTQYF
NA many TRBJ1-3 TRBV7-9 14 TGTGCAAGCCGGAGGGACGCCTCTGGAAACACCATATATTTT CASRRDASGNTIYF